A single sample gave rise to the 6 T cell receptor beta chains below, sequenced in a study of T cell clonality in common variable immunodeficiency. Clones were sequenced by immunoSEQ multiplex PCR, and TCRdb holds only the in-frame ones, with some missing. This table holds around 57,000 clones with no singletons; the top ten claim 5.4%. Sequencing used peripheral blood mononuclear cells. These receptors were collected from a person aged 18-70 years in good health.

This clone was counted ten times or more. The CDR3 end is not reached by the read, which stops 3 residues before it; the germline J gene fills it in. The V and J genes are TRBV6-2 or TRBV6-3 and TRBJ2-6; 7 nucleotides agree with TRBD1. Germline lookup yields CDR1 MNHEY and CDR2 SVGEGT. The V segment lost 9 bases and the J segment 0 bases; nucleotides outside the gene matches: 5. The CDR3 is 15 amino acids. The part of the CDR3 DNA that was read is TGTGCCAGTCTGACAGGGCTCTCTGGGGCCAACGTC. Its protein product is CASLTGLSGANV. The whole CDR3 reads CASLTGLSGANVLTF.

This clone was detected many times. The sequenced fragment ends 3 residues before the CDR3 boundary, so the rest is inferred from the germline J gene. This chain links TRBV20-1 with TRBJ1-6; 7 bases line up with TRBD1. The V gene end was trimmed by 2 bases and the J gene end by 0 bases; junction bases not matched to a gene: 10. The CDR3 contains 18 residues. Germline values: CDR1 DFQATT, CDR2 SNEGSKA (reference sequence). CDR3: CSARPHPGQSSYNSPLHF. The sequenced CDR3 bases are TGCAGTGCTAGACCTCACCCGGGACAGAGCTCCTATAATTCACCC.

This clone was seen at least ten times. The read ends 3 residues early relative to the CDR3; the germline J gene fills the gap. The chain recombines TRBV19 with TRBJ1-2; perhaps TRBD1 as D (6 bases). V lost 5 bases to trimming and J lost 1 base, with 8 bases between them. Germline V gene lookup returns CDR1 LNHDA and CDR2 SQIVND (reference sequence). The CDR3 totals 13 residues. CDR3 DNA (partial): TGTGCCAGTAGTCGACAGGTTAACTATGGC. It codes for CASSRQVNYG. The complete CDR3 sequence is CASSRQVNYGYTF.

This clone was observed many times. The read terminates 3 residues before the CDR3 end, so the remaining end is supplied by the germline J gene. The chain employs TRBV12-3 or TRBV12-4 and TRBJ2-5; the D gene is possibly TRBD1 (6 bases). V dropped 4 bases and J dropped 1 base, with 13 bases sitting between them. The CDR3 contains 15 residues. CDR3 protein: CASSYHSDSQETQYF. The DNA read from the CDR3 is TGTGCCAGCAGTTACCACTCGGACAGCCAAGAGACC.

This clone was seen at least ten times. The read ends 3 residues before the CDR3 terminus; that terminus is restored from the germline J gene. The chain is built from TRBV7-9 and TRBJ2-1; 8 positions agree with TRBD1. V trimming: 4 bases; J trimming: 4 bases; junction bases outside the gene matches: 6. Germline CDR1 SEHNR, CDR2 FQNEAQ (reference sequence). The CDR3 extends over 15 amino acids. CDR3 DNA (partial): TGTGCCAGCAGCTCCAGGGGGCTCCCTTACAATGAG. This gives the protein CASSSRGLPYNE. The complete CDR3 reads CASSSRGLPYNEQFF.

This clone was counted many times. The CDR3 end lies 3 residues beyond the end of the read and is filled in from the germline J gene. The V call is TRBV28, the J call TRBJ1-6; TRBD1 might be the D (6 bases). Germline V gene sequence: CDR1 MDHEN, CDR2 SYDVKM. The CDR3 consists of 12 residues. The part of the CDR3 DNA that was read is TGTGCCAGCAGTATACCCGGGACAACC. Translation gives CASSIPGTT. The CDR3 reads in full as CASSIPGTTLHF.